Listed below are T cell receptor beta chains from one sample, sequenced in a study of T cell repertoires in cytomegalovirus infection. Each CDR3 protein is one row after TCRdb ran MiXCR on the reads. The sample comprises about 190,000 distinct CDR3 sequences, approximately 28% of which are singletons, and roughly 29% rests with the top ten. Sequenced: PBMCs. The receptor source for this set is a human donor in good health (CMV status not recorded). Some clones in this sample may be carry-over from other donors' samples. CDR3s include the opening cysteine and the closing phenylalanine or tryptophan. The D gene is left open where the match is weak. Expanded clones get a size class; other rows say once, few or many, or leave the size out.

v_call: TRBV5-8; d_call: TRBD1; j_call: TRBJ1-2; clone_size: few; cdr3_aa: CASSLRQGVGYTF; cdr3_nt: TGTGCCAGCAGCTTGCGTCAGGGGGTTGGCTACACCTTC
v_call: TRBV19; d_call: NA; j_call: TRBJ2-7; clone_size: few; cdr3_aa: CASSVGLRYEQYF; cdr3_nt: TGTGCCAGTAGTGTCGGACTCCGGTACGAGCAGTACTTC
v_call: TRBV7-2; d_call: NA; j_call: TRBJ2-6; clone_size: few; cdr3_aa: CASSLEPSGANVLTF; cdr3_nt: TGTGCCAGCAGCCTAGAGCCTTCTGGGGCCAACGTCCTGACTTTC
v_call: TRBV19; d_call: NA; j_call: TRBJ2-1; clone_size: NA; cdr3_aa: CASRRANDEQFF; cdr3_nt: TGTGCCAGTAGAAGGGCTAACGATGAGCAGTTCTTC
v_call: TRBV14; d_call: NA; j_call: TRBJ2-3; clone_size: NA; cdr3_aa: CASSQASGNTQYF; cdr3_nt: TGTGCCAGCAGCCAAGCGTCTGGGAATACGCAGTATTTT
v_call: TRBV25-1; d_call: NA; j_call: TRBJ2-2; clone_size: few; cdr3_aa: CASSPRAGRSSGELFF; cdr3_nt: TGTGCCAGCAGTCCCAGAGCTGGACGGTCGAGCGGGGAGCTGTTTTTT
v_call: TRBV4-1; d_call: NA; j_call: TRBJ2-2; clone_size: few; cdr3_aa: CASSQTQGSDTGELFF; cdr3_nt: TGCGCCAGCAGCCAGACACAGGGTTCCGACACCGGGGAGCTGTTTTTT
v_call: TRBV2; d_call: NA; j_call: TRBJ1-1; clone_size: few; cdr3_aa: CASSQRIRAEAFF; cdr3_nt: TGTGCCAGCAGCCAGCGGATCAGGGCTGAAGCTTTCTTT
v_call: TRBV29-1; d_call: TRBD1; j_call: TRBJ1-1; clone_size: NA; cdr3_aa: CSAGRGQGNTEAFF; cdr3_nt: TGCAGCGCGGGGCGGGGACAGGGGAACACTGAAGCTTTCTTT
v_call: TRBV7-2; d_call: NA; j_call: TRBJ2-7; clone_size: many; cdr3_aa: CASSLVEGSYEQYF; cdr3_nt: TGTGCCAGCAGCTTAGTCGAGGGGTCCTACGAGCAGTACTTC
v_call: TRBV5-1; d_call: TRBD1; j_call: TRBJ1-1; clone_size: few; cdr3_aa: CASSLAVNRGATEAFF; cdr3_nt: TGCGCCAGCAGCTTGGCAGTAAACAGGGGTGCAACTGAAGCTTTCTTT
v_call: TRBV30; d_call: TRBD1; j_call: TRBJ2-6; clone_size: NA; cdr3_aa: CAWSARTGRANVLTF; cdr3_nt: TGTGCCTGGAGTGCAAGGACAGGGAGGGCCAACGTCCTGACTTTC